Reported below is one T cell receptor beta chain. The sample comes from a study of blood T cell repertoires in COVID-19. For the study at large: Collection of acute and convalescent COVID-19 samples took place in the United States, Italy and Spain.

Across 20 to 25 US areas, participants ranged in age from about 18 to 90 years. Each participant's cohort was designated according to participant-reported clinical history. Data came from immunoSEQ multiplex PCR; TCRdb stores just in-frame clones and leaves some out. The data contain 200,000 to 250,000 clones, almost 90% of them singletons. The V end was cut by 5 bases, the J end by 4 bases, with 14 bases between. Germline CDR1 is MNHEY and CDR2 is SMNVEV (reference sequence). The CDR3 spans 14 residues. The clonotype was recovered from a man aged 30-40 years who had been exposed to COVID-19. Sample: PBMCs or T cells enriched from blood (not recorded which). The chain links TRBV27 to TRBJ1-2; no reliable D call. This CDR3 is CASSPYPLGYGYTF. As DNA, the CDR3 is TGTGCCAGCAGTCCATACCCGCTCGGCTATGGCTACACCTTC.